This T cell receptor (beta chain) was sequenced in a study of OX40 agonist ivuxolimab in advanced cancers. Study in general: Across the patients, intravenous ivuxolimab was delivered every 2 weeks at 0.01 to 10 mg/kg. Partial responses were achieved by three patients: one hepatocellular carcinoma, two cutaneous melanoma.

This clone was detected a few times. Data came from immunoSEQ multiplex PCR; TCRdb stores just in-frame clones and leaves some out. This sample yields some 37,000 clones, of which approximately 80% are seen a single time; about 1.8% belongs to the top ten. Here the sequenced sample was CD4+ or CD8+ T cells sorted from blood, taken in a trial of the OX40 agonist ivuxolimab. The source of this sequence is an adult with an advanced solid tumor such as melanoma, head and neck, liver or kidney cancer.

The chain's CDR3 is CASSLVLAGYNEQFF. The CDR3, as DNA: TGTGCCAGCAGCTTAGTCCTAGCGGGGTACAATGAGCAGTTCTTC. V and J are TRBV7-9 and TRBJ2-1, with 9 nucleotides matching TRBD2. Germline V gene data show CDR1 as SEHNR and CDR2 as FQNEAQ (reference sequence). This CDR3 contains 15 residues. Trimming took 1 base from V and 4 from J; bases not matched to a gene: 2.